This T cell receptor (beta chain) is drawn from a study of OX40 agonist ivuxolimab in advanced cancers. Background on the study: Patients with hepatocellular carcinoma, melanoma, renal cell or head and neck cancer made up the dose-escalation patients.

Produced via immunoSEQ multiplex PCR; TCRdb's table is partial and in-frame only. This sample has tens of thousands of clones, with 83% found just once. Findings and caveats of the study: At doses 0.1 to 3.0 mg/kg, CD4+ and CD8+ clones expanded. Normalized T-cell clonal expansion was also low in a subset of nonresponders.

The sampling schedule covered blood at baseline, cycle 4 day 1, and cycle 7 day 1. Germline CDR1 and CDR2: MGHRA and YSYEKL. This CDR3 is 15 amino acids long. The germline V and J ends were trimmed by 4 bases and 5 bases, with 14 bases remaining between them. This clone was detected once. Antigen specificity is unknown. This specimen consisted of CD4+ or CD8+ T cells sorted from blood, obtained in a trial of the OX40 agonist ivuxolimab. The sequence was collected from an adult with an advanced solid tumor such as melanoma, head and neck, liver or kidney cancer. The chain joins TRBV4-1 to TRBJ1-4, with D unclear. This CDR3 is CASSPRREVNEKLFF. In nucleotides, the CDR3 is TGCGCCAGCAGCCCGAGGAGGGAGGTAAATGAAAAACTGTTTTTT.